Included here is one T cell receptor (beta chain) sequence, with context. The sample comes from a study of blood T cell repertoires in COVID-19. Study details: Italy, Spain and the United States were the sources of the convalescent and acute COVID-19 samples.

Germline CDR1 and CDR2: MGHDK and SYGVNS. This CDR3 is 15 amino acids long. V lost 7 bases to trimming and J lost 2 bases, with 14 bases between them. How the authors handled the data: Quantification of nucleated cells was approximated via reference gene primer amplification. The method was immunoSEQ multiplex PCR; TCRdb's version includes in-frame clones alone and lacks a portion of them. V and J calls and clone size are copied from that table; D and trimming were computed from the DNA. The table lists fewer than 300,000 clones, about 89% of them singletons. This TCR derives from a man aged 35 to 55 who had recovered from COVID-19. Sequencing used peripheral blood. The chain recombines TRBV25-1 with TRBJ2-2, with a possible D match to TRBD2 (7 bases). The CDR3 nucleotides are TGTGCCAGCACTGGGGAGGGGGGAAACACCGGGGAGCTGTTTTTT. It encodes CASTGEGGNTGELFF.